The TCR beta chain described here comes from a study of cytomegalovirus exposure and HLA in healthy donors. Findings and caveats of the study: When analyzed later, a missense DCLRE1C variant was found to be linked to TCR beta V- and J-gene trimming. Some TCR beta chains (more than 150 of them) were listed as cytomegalovirus-associated. It was reported in a later analysis that an Asian-associated ancestry cluster showed fewer N-insertions than the roughly 710-donor mean.

Primers for the PCR totalled 60 Vbeta and 13 Jbeta. Per the study methods: In a later analysis, of 80 million to 90 million unique beta chains, about 11 million appeared in at least two donors. Method: immunoSEQ multiplex PCR; TCRdb's copy keeps in-frame clones and lacks some. Clone size and V and J calls were adopted from that table, with D and trimming inferred from the DNA. The sample consists of roughly 140,000 clones, about 79% of them appearing once. The sample holds one count of this clone. What it binds is not known. The source of this sequence is a male donor in good health and CMV-seronegative. The sequenced sample consisted of PBMCs.

The DNA of the CDR3 is TGTGCCAGCAGGGGGGTTCAGGGGACGGCCAAAAACATTCAGTACTTC. Translated, it gives CASRGVQGTAKNIQYF. The rearrangement uses TRBV2 and TRBJ2-4; the D gene is possibly TRBD1 (6 bases). The CDR3 spans 16 residues. Germline V gene lookup returns CDR1 SNHLY and CDR2 FYNNEI. V lost 6 bases and J lost 1, with 16 bases in between.